This T cell receptor beta chain was sequenced during a study of preoperative IRX-2 immunotherapy in early breast cancer (dated by TCRdb to about 2019). The treatment or condition label for this specimen denotes: preoperative locoregional IRX-2 cytokine immunotherapy. The samples were obtained from a phase Ib study that tested preoperative, locoregional IRX-2 cytokine immunotherapy meant to prime immune responses. Donors were patients with early-stage breast cancer who received IRX-2 before surgery. In regard to this clone: This receptor's antigen is unknown. Base qualities are missing; no much larger clone stands one base away.

Inclusive of the bounding cysteine and phenylalanine, the CDR3 is 12 residues long. Kept here is only the CDR3 DNA, which spans 36 bases and is read in frame from base 1. Based on the germline V gene, the CDR1 and CDR2 sequences are MNHNS and SASEGT. The trim is 3 bases for V and 4 bases for J, with a gap of 6 bases between the germline ends. Library preparation used the immunoSEQ multiplex PCR assay. In its TCRdb copy, this immuneACCESS table keeps in-frame sequences only and misses some clones. Where compared with another copy, unresolved V genes explain less than half of these, and the others have no known cause. The sample table lists under 30,000 clones, 70% to 90% of them with a count of one. The leading ten clones occupy around 28% of the sample.

The chain uses TRBV6-1 and TRBJ1-1; D gene: possibly TRBD1, on 5 matching bases. Sequencing was performed on tumor tissue, taken after IRX-2 immunotherapy. This sequence originates from a human donor with breast cancer. The DNA sequence is given as TGTGCCAGCAGTGACGGGGGCACTGAAGCTTTCTTT. This gives the protein CASSDGGTEAFF.